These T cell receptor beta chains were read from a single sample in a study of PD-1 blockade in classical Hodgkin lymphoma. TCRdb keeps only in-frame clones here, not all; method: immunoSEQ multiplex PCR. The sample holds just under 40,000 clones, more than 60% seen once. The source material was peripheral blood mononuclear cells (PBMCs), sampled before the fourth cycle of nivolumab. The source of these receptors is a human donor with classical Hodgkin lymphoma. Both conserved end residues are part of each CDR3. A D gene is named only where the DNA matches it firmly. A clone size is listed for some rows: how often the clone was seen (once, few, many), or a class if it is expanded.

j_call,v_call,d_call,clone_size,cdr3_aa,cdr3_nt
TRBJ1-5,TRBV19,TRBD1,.,CASSITGGSVEPQHF,TGTGCCAGTAGTATTACAGGGGGGTCGGTAGAGCCCCAGCATTTT
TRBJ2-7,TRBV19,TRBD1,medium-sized,CASSTGTGSYEQYF,TGTGCCAGTAGTACCGGGACAGGGTCCTACGAGCAGTACTTC
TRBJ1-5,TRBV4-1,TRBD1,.,CASSKGAGGQPQHF,TGCGCCAGCAGCAAGGGGGCGGGGGGTCAGCCCCAGCATTTT
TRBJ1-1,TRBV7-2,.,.,CASSFTEGTEAFF,TGTGCCAGCAGCTTTACCGAGGGCACTGAAGCTTTCTTT
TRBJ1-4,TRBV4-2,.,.,CASSQEGAGVWSEKLFF,TGTGCCAGCAGCCAAGAGGGTGCGGGAGTGTGGAGTGAAAAACTGTTTTTT
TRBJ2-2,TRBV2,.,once,CASSVGSLAGGELFF,TGTGCCAGCAGTGTAGGATCCCTTGCGGGCGGGGAGCTGTTTTTT
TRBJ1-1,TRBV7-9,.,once,CASSFLGAEAFF,TGTGCCAGCAGCTTCCTAGGGGCTGAAGCTTTCTTT
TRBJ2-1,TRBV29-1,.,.,CSVVGTKTYNEQFF,TGCAGCGTTGTTGGGACAAAGACTTACAATGAGCAGTTCTTC
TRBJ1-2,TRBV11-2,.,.,CASSLDSLLSRALF,TGTGCCAGCAGCTTAGATTCTTTATTGTCGAGGGCCCTCTTC
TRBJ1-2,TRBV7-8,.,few,CASSPQSRAPTRGGYTF,TGTGCCAGCAGCCCCCAATCAAGGGCGCCCACCCGGGGTGGCTACACCTTC
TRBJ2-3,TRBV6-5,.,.,CASSYRGTTDTQYF,TGTGCCAGCAGTTATCGCGGGACCACAGATACGCAGTATTTT
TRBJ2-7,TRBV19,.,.,CASRTTGNSYEQYF,TGTGCCAGTAGAACCACAGGGAACTCCTACGAGCAGTACTTC
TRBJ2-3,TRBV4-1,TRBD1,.,CASSPRGQGTSTDTQYF,TGCGCCAGCAGCCCCAGGGGGCAGGGGACTAGCACAGATACGCAGTATTTT
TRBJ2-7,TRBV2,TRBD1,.,CASSEGLGQGAREQYF,TGTGCCAGCAGTGAGGGGTTGGGACAGGGGGCTCGGGAGCAGTACTTC
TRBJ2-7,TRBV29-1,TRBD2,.,CSASGLAGGPSSYEQYF,TGCAGCGCATCGGGACTAGCGGGGGGACCGAGCTCCTACGAGCAGTACTTC
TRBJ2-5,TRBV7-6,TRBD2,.,CASSLDLGGGRETQYF,TGTGCCAGCAGCTTAGATTTGGGCGGGGGGAGAGAGACCCAGTACTTC
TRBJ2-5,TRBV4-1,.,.,CASSPGGPQETQYF,TGCGCCAGCAGCCCCGGCGGTCCCCAAGAGACCCAGTACTTC
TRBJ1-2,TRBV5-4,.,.,CASSLDSSYGYTF,TGTGCCAGCAGCTTGGACAGTTCCTATGGCTACACCTTC
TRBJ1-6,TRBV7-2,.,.,CASSSMGAGNSPLHF,TGTGCCAGCAGCTCCATGGGGGCGGGAAATTCACCCCTCCACTTT
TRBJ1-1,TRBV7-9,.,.,CASSRQVNTEAFF,TGTGCCAGCAGCCGGCAGGTGAACACTGAAGCTTTCTTT
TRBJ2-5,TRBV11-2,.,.,CASSFMTGPQETQYF,TGTGCCAGCAGCTTTATGACAGGTCCCCAAGAGACCCAGTACTTC
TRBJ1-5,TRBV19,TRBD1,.,CASSTLRQGGSVRNQPQHF,TGTGCCAGTAGTACCCTCAGACAGGGTGGGTCGGTACGCAATCAGCCCCAGCATTTT
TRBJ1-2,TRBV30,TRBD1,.,CASPPTGDYGYTF,TGTGCCTCGCCCCCGACAGGGGACTATGGCTACACCTTC
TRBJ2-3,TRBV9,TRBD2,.,CASSLLAISTDTQYF,TGTGCCAGCAGCTTACTAGCGATTAGCACAGATACGCAGTATTTT
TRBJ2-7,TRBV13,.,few,CASSLTGTEQYF,TGTGCCAGCAGCTTGACAGGAACCGAGCAGTACTTC
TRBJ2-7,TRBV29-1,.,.,CSVDYGHEQYF,TGCAGCGTTGATTATGGACACGAGCAGTACTTC
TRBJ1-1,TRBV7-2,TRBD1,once,CASSFRRGLVAEAFF,TGTGCCAGCAGCTTCCGCAGGGGGTTAGTCGCTGAAGCTTTCTTT
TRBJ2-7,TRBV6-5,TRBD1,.,CASRSGTGETYEQYF,TGTGCCAGCAGGTCCGGGACAGGGGAGACCTACGAGCAGTACTTC
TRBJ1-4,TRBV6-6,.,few,CASRVWANEKLFF,TGTGCCAGCAGGGTGTGGGCTAATGAAAAACTGTTTTTT
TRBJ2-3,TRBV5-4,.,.,CASSLGGPGLPAQYF,TGTGCCAGCAGCTTGGGAGGTCCCGGGCTCCCCGCGCAGTATTTT
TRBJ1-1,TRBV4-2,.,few,CASSQESRNTEAFF,TGTGCCAGCAGCCAAGAATCGCGGAACACTGAAGCTTTCTTT
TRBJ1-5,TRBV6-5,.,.,CASRTSGNQPQHF,TGTGCCTCCCGGACCTCGGGCAATCAGCCCCAGCATTTT
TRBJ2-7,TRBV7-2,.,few,CASSFRDTYEQYF,TGTGCCAGCAGCTTCCGGGACACCTACGAGCAGTACTTC
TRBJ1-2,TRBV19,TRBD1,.,CASKTDRALSYGYTF,TGTGCCAGTAAGACCGACAGGGCACTCTCATATGGCTACACCTTC